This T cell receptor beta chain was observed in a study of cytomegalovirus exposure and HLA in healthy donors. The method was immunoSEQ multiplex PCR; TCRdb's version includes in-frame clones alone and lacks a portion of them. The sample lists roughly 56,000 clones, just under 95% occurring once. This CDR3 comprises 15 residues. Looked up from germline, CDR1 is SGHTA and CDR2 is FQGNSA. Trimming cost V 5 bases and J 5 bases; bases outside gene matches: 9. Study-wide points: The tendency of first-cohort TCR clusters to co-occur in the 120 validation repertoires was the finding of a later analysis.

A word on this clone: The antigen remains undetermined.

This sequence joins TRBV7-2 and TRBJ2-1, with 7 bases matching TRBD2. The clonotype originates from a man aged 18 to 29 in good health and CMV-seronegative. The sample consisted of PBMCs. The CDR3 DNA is TGTGCCAGCAGCCCAACGCCACTAGCGCACAATGAGCAGTTCTTC. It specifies CASSPTPLAHNEQFF.